This TCR beta chain emerged from a study of cytomegalovirus exposure and HLA in healthy donors. This clone was recorded once. Its antigen is unknown. Measured with immunoSEQ multiplex PCR; TCRdb has only the in-frame clones, and not every one. Of about 160,000 clones in the sample, 85% to 90% were seen once. Findings and caveats of the study: Cytomegalovirus-associated TCR beta chains were listed, numbering roughly 150. A subsequent analysis found that TCR clusters from the first cohort also tended to co-occur in the approximately 120 validation repertoires, with under 95% of cluster scores above 0.

Germline CDR1 reads KGHSH; CDR2 reads LQKENI. This CDR3 comprises 16 residues. V shed 2 bases and J shed 4 bases, with 17 bases lying between them. V and J are TRBV18 and TRBJ2-5, with a possible D match to TRBD1 (6 bases). This receptor was obtained from a man younger than 30 in good health and CMV-seronegative. Sequencing input: PBMCs. CDR3 sequence (DNA): TGTGCCAGCTCACCAGCCAGGGGCAACCGACTAGAGACCCAGTACTTC. Translated: CASSPARGNRLETQYF.